This T cell receptor beta chain was identified in a study of shared clonotypes between healthy human individuals. The study's findings and limits: Between several donors, naive CD4 clonotypes were shared at a level of approximately 5%. When compared with the clonotypes that were shared by all four sorted-subset donors, the non-shared clonotypes turned out to have lower generation probabilities. Estimated richness values were generally larger in naive subsets than in memory subsets.

Using immunoSEQ multiplex PCR, the repertoire was profiled, and TCRdb retains in-frame clones only, with some absent. The sample yields nearly 2 million clones, over 85% seen once. The germline CDR1 and CDR2 sequences are LGHNA and YSLEER. V lost 4 bases and J 2 bases, leaving 11 bases between the germline ends. The length of the CDR3 is 15 residues. On this clone: Its antigen is as yet unknown.

Cells designated naive CD8 were CD45RO-negative and were positively selected for CCR7, with terminally differentiated effector memory CD45RA+ cells excluded. The sequence derives from a man aged 18 to 30 in good health. The chain couples TRBV4-3 to TRBJ1-4, with D unclear. Sequenced: naive CD8+ T cells sorted from blood. CDR3 region: CASSLVSGTNEKLFF. CDR3 nucleotide sequence: TGCGCCAGCAGCCTTGTTTCAGGCACTAATGAAAAACTGTTTTTT.